This TCR beta chain was found in a study of T-cell memory formation after mild COVID-19. Whole-study context: For the most part, TCR clusters were specific to one donor. Study-level results: Clones which contracted sat mainly in CM and EM if CD4+, and in EMRA if CD8+.

Constant-segment primers were used for 5'RACE, and the resulting TCR alpha and TCR beta cDNA libraries carried sample barcodes and UMIs. MiXCR was run by TCRdb on the 5' RACE reads, yielding one entry per CDR3 protein. The sample consists of some 120,000 distinct CDR3 sequences, about 5.9% of them appearing once. This clonotype was recorded a few times. Its antigen is as yet unknown. The sequencing sample was made of PBMCs or a T cell subset sorted from them (not recorded which). The TCR sequence derives from an adult woman who had mild COVID-19 (a few samples of this study predate the infection). Cell type and time point are not known.

The CDR3 sequence: CASRPRLAGEETQYF. For the CDR3, the DNA is TGTGCCAGCAGGCCACGTCTAGCGGGAGAAGAGACCCAGTACTTC. The chain carries TRBV27 and TRBJ2-5; 10 nucleotides line up with TRBD2. The CDR3 covers 15 residues. V dropped 6 bases and J dropped 3; count of bases not matched to a gene: 7. Germline V CDR1 and CDR2: MNHEY, SMNVEV (reference sequence).